The 14 T cell receptor beta chains presented below share a single source sample, sequenced in a study of identical twins. TCRdb redid the calling of the 5' RACE reads with MiXCR, one entry per CDR3 protein. The sample shows 1.5 million to 2 million distinct CDR3 sequences, around a third of them seen only once. Sequenced: cord blood. The receptors derive from a newborn girl in good health.

This clonotype has more than one count but fewer than ten. V and J are TRBV28 and TRBJ2-4; D may match TRBD1 or TRBD2 (5 bases each). Trimming stripped 10 bases from V and 13 bases from J, with 17 bases between. CDR3 length: 11 amino acids. Germline V lookup: CDR1 MDHEN, CDR2 SYDVKM. The chain's CDR3 is CATGTELQQYF. The CDR3 bases are TGTGCCACGGGGACGGAACTGCAGCAGTACTTC. Together with reference TRBV28 and TRBJ2-4, the CDR3 gives the full variable domain: DVKVTQSSRYLVKRTGEKVFLECVQDMDHENMFWYRQDPGLGLRLIYFSYDVKMKEKGDIPEGYSVSREKKERFSLILESASTNQTSMYLCATGTELQQYFGAGTRLSVL.

This clonotype has ten or more counts. The chain recombines TRBV6-5 with TRBJ2-7, with D possibly being TRBD1 (6 bases). Germline lookup yields CDR1 MNHEY and CDR2 SVGAGI. The CDR3 runs to 17 residues. The ends were cut back, 0 bases at V and 0 bases at J, with 15 bases in the middle. This CDR3 is CASSYSFRKGGSYEQYF. The CDR3 DNA reads TGTGCCAGCAGTTACTCGTTTCGGAAAGGGGGCTCCTACGAGCAGTACTTC.

This sequence joins TRBV4-1 and TRBJ2-4; no reliable D call. Germline V gives CDR1 MGHRA, CDR2 YSYEKL. The CDR3 is 16 amino acids. Trimming removed 1 base from V and 0 bases from J, with 10 bases in between. The CDR3 nucleotides are TGCGCCAGCAGCCAAGCAGGAAGGCTAGCCAAAAACATTCAGTACTTC. Translated: CASSQAGRLAKNIQYF.

This clonotype turned up a few times. The rearrangement links TRBV20-1 to TRBJ2-5; perhaps TRBD2 as D (7 bases). CDR1 is DFQATT, CDR2 SNEGSKA, per germline (reference sequence). The CDR3 sequence is 13 residues long. The CDR3 region is CSRGGQYQETQYF. The CDR3 DNA reads as TGCAGCAGGGGAGGGCAGTACCAAGAGACCCAGTACTTC.

V usage is TRBV27 and J usage is TRBJ1-5; a weak D match, TRBD1 (6 bases). The CDR3 runs to 16 residues. Trimming removed 5 bases at V and 4 bases at J, with 18 bases between. The germline gives CDR1 MNHEY, CDR2 SMNVEV (reference sequence). The CDR3 DNA is TGTGCCAGCAGTCAACGGGGGCTATTACCTAATCAGCCCCAGCATTTT. Protein sequence: CASSQRGLLPNQPQHF.

This clonotype was seen only once. V and J are TRBV4-2 and TRBJ1-1, with 7 bases identical to TRBD1. The CDR3 extends over 16 amino acids. V was clipped by 1 base and J by 1 base; unmatched bases: 6. Germline V lookup: CDR1 LGHNA, CDR2 YNFKEQ. CDR3 loop: CASSQARGRTNTEAFF. In DNA form, the CDR3 reads TGTGCCAGCAGCCAAGCTAGGGGGCGAACGAACACTGAAGCTTTCTTT.

This clonotype showed up just a few times. The V call is TRBV6-1, the J call TRBJ1-4; tentative D call: TRBD1 (6 bases). V was cut by 6 bases and J by 6 bases, with 14 bases left in between. Germline V gene lookup returns CDR1 MNHNS and CDR2 SASEGT. CDR3 length: 14 amino acids. In DNA form, the CDR3 reads TGTGCCAGCAGGTCCGCAGGGGCGGATGAAAAACTGTTTTTT. Amino acid sequence: CASRSAGADEKLFF.

CDR3 protein: CASSDRTSPKYNEQYF. The DNA for the CDR3 is TGTGCCAGCAGTGACCGGACTAGCCCCAAATACAATGAGCAGTACTTC. The chain links TRBV25-1 to TRBJ2-7; 8 bases are a match to TRBD2. This CDR3 contains 16 residues. The V and J ends lost 3 bases and 7 bases, in that order; junction bases with no gene match: 14. Per germline, CDR1 MGHDK and CDR2 SYGVNS.

In this sample, this clonotype turned up a few times. V gene TRBV20-1 combines with J gene TRBJ2-5; TRBD1 matches at 8 bases. Per germline, CDR1 DFQATT and CDR2 SNEGSKA (reference sequence). The CDR3 contains 14 residues. The J segment lost 11 bases and the V segment lost 3 bases, leaving 14 bases of the junction unmatched. The CDR3 here is CSARAPQGVEEQYF. The CDR3, as DNA: TGCAGTGCTAGGGCCCCACAGGGGGTTGAGGAGCAGTACTTC.

This clonotype showed up just a few times. V and J are TRBV20-1 and TRBJ2-3; TRBD2 matches at 11 bases. V was clipped by 6 bases and J by 3 bases; unmatched bases: 5. This CDR3 is built from 14 residues. CDR1 DFQATT and CDR2 SNEGSKA come from the germline V gene (reference sequence). The CDR3 coding sequence is TGCAGTGCCCCGACTAGCGGGGAAACAGATACGCAGTATTTT. This translates into CSAPTSGETDTQYF.

This clonotype occurred many times. The chain carries TRBV12-3 or TRBV12-4 and TRBJ1-2; no definite D call. With 5 bases removed from V and 4 bases from J, the gap between germline ends came to 11 bases. The CDR3 extends over 13 amino acids. CDR3 amino acids: CASSPRGIYGYTF. The CDR3 nucleotides are TGTGCCAGCAGTCCCCGGGGTATCTATGGCTACACCTTC.

The chain links TRBV12-3 or TRBV12-4 to TRBJ2-5; perhaps D is TRBD1 or TRBD2 (5 bases each). The J call may be wrong; the DNA end is better matched by TRBJ2-7. The CDR3 spans 14 residues. The CDR3 sequence is CASSLGRGEYEQYF. The DNA of the CDR3 is TGTGCCAGCAGTTTAGGAAGGGGAGAATACGAGCAGTACTTC.

The V and J genes are TRBV27 and TRBJ1-1, with D hard to call. Trimming cost V 4 bases and J 9 bases, with 15 bases left between them. Germline assignment: CDR1 MNHEY and CDR2 SMNVEV (reference sequence). The length of the CDR3 is 13 residues. This CDR3 is CASSSFDRRKAFF. Written as DNA, the CDR3 is TGTGCCAGCAGTTCCTTTGACCGACGAAAAGCTTTCTTT.

In this sample, this clonotype turned up a few times. The chain combines TRBV6-5 with TRBJ1-1; D may be TRBD1 (5 bases). Trimming took 2 bases from V and 5 from J, leaving 24 bases between them. This CDR3 comprises 18 residues. The germline V gene has CDR1 MNHEY and CDR2 SVGAGI. In nucleotides, the CDR3 is TGTGCCAGCAGTTACACCCCTTTGGCGGGGGAAGTGCGGACTGAAGCTTTCTTT. Its protein is CASSYTPLAGEVRTEAFF.